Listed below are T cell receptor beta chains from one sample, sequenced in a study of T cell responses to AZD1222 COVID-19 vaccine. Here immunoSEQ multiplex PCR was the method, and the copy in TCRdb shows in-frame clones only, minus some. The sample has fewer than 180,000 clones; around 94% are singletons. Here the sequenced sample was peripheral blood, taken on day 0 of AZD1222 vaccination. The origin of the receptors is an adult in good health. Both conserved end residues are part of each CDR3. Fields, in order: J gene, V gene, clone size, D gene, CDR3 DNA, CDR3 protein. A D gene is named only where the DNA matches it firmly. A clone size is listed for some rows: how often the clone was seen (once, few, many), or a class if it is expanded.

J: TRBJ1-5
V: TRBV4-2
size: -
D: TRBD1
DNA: TGTGCCAGCAGCCAAGATTCGTTTGCAGGGGGCTTGAATCAGCCCCAGCATTTT
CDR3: CASSQDSFAGGLNQPQHF

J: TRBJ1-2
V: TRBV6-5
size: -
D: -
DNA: TGTGCCGCCACGAGAGACATGGGGGGATCTGGCTACACCTTC
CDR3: CAATRDMGGSGYTF

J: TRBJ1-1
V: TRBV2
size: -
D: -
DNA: TGTGCCAGCGCCCCGCGGTTCTACACTGAAGCTTTCTTT
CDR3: CASAPRFYTEAFF

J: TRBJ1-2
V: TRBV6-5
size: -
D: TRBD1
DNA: TGTGCCAGCAGCGCGACAGGGGGCTATGGCTACACCTTC
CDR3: CASSATGGYGYTF

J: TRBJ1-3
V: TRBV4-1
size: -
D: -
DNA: TGCGCCAGCAGCCAAGAGGGTCCGGGGGGGATAGCTGGAAACACCATATATTTT
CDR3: CASSQEGPGGIAGNTIYF

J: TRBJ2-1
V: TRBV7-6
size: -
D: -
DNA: TGTGCCAGCAGCTTTATTGCGGGAACTTACAATGAGCAGTTCTTC
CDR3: CASSFIAGTYNEQFF

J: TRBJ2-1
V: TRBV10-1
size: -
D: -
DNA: TGCGCCAGCAGTGATTTACAGGGCCAGAGTGAGCAGTTCTTC
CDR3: CASSDLQGQSEQFF

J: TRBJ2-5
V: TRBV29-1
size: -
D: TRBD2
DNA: TGCAGCGATGCTGGCGGGGGGGCTGGAGAGACCCAGTACTTC
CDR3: CSDAGGGAGETQYF

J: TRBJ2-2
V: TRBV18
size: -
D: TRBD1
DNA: TGTGCCAGCTCTCAAGGACAGGACACCGGGGAGCTGTTTTTT
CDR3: CASSQGQDTGELFF

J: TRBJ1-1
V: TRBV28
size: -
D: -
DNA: TGTGCCAGCAGTCAATCAGGGTTGGGGCACACTGAAGCTTTCTTT
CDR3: CASSQSGLGHTEAFF

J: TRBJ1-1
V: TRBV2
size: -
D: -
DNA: TGTGCCAGCAGGCAAACACATAACACTGAAGCTTTCTTT
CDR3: CASRQTHNTEAFF

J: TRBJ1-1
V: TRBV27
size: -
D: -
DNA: TGTGCCACTAGGGGGGCCGTGAACACTGAAGCTTTCTTT
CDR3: CATRGAVNTEAFF

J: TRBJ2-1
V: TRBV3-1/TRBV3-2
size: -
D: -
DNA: TGTGCCAGCAGCCAAGGGCTGGGCGGAATCTACAATGAGCAGTTCTTC
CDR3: CASSQGLGGIYNEQFF

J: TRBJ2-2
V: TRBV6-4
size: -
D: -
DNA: TGTGCCAGCACTCAAAAGGACCCGTTATCCACCGGGGAGCTGTTTTTT
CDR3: CASTQKDPLSTGELFF

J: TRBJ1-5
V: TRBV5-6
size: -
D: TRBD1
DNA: TGTGCCAGCAGCTCCTCACAGGGGGCCAATCAGCCCCAGCATTTT
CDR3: CASSSSQGANQPQHF

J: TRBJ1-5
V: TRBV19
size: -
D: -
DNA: TGTGCCGTTCAGAGGGGGAATAGCAATCAGCCCCAGCATTTT
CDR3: CAVQRGNSNQPQHF

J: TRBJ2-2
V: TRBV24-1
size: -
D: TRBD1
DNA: TGTGCCACCAGTGATGAAAGGGGGCCCGGGGAGCTGTTTTTT
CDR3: CATSDERGPGELFF

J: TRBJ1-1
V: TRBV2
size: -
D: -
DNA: TGTGCCAGCCCTGGGACCGGGAACACTGAAGCTTTCTTT
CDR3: CASPGTGNTEAFF

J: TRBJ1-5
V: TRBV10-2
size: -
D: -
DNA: TGCGCCAGCAGTGAGCCGAATCAGCCCCAGCATTTT
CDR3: CASSEPNQPQHF

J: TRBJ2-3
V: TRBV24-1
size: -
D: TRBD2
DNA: TGTGCCACCAGTGATTGGACTAGCGACGTAGATACGCAGTATTTT
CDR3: CATSDWTSDVDTQYF

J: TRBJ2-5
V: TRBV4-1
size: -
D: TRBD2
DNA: TGCGCCAGCAGCCACCCCATTAAGGGACTAGCGGGGATGGGTGAAGAGACCCAGTACTTC
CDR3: CASSHPIKGLAGMGEETQYF

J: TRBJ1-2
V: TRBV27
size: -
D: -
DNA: TGTGCCAGCAGTTTAGGGACTACCTATGGCTACACCTTC
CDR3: CASSLGTTYGYTF

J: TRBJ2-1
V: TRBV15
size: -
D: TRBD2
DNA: TGTGCCACCAGCCTAGCTAGCGGGGGGGCCGATGAGCAGTTCTTC
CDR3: CATSLASGGADEQFF

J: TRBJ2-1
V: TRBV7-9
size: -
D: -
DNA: TGTGCCAGCAGCCCTCTTCGATATCAGAGCTCCTACAATGAGCAGTTCTTC
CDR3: CASSPLRYQSSYNEQFF

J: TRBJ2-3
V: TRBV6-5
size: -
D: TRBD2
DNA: TGTGCCAGCAGTTCCCAAGCGGGGGGGGTCACAGATACGCAGTATTTT
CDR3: CASSSQAGGVTDTQYF

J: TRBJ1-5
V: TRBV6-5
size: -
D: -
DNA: TGTGCCAGCAGTTACTCGGGTTCCGCGAATCAGCCCCAGCATTTT
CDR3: CASSYSGSANQPQHF

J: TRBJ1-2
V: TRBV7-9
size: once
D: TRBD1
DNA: TGTGCCAGCAGCTTTGCCGGGACAGGGGCCGCCTATGGCTACACCTTC
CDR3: CASSFAGTGAAYGYTF

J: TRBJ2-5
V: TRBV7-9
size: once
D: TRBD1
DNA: TGTGCCAGCAGCTCAAGACAGGGTGGGAAAGAGACCCAGTACTTC
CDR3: CASSSRQGGKETQYF

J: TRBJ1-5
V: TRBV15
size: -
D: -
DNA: TGTGCCACCAGCTGGCACAAGGGGATTTCGGGCAATCAGCCCCAGCATTTT
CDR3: CATSWHKGISGNQPQHF

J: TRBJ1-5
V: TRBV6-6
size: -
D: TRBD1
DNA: TGTGCCAGCAGTGCGAAGACAGGGGGCGATCAGCCCCAGCATTTT
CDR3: CASSAKTGGDQPQHF

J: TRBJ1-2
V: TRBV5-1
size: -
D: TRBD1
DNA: TGCGCCAGCAGCTCGAGTAACAGGGGGCAAGACTATGGCTACACCTTC
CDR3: CASSSSNRGQDYGYTF

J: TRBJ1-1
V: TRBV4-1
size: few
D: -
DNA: TGCGCCAGCAGCGAAATGACAGCGAACACTGAAGCTTTCTTT
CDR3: CASSEMTANTEAFF

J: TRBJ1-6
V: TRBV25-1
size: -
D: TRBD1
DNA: TGTGCCAGCAGTGACGCCGTAACAGGGGTGTCACCCCTCCACTTT
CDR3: CASSDAVTGVSPLHF

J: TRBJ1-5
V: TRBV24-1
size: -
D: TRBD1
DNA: TGTGCCACCAGTGACCCACGACAGGGTGGACAGCCCCAGCATTTT
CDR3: CATSDPRQGGQPQHF

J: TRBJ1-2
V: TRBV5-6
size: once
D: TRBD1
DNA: TGTGCCAGCATATTACAGGGGAGGTATGGCTACACCTTC
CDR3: CASILQGRYGYTF

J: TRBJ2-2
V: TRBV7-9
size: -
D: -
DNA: TGTGCCAGCAGCCCGCGACTCGGGCACACCGGGGAGCTGTTTTTT
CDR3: CASSPRLGHTGELFF

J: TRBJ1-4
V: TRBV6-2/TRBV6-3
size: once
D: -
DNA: TGTGCCAGCAGTGACGACAAGCTCAGGAACGAAAAACTGTTTTTT
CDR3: CASSDDKLRNEKLFF

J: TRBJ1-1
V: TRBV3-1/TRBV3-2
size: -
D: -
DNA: TGTGCCAGCAGCCCTACAGGGTCCACTGAAGCTTTCTTT
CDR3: CASSPTGSTEAFF

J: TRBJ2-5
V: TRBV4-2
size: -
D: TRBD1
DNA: TGTGCCAGCAGCCAGGGACCACAGGGGCGACAAGAGACCCAGTACTTC
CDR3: CASSQGPQGRQETQYF

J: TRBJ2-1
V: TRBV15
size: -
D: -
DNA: TGTGCCACCAGCGTGGGGGAGGAGCGGGCCTACAATGAGCAGTTCTTC
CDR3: CATSVGEERAYNEQFF

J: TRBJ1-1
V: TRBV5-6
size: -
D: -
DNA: TGTGCCAGCAGCTTGGACGGTTCGTGGGGGGCCGGGGCTGAAGCTTTCTTT
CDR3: CASSLDGSWGAGAEAFF

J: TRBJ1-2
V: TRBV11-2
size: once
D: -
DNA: TGTGCCAGCAGCTTAGATCCCACAGGGAGGGGTGGCTACACCTTC
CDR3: CASSLDPTGRGGYTF

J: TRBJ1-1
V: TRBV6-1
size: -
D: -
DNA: TGTGCCAGCAGTGAAGCTGGGGGACTGGGGATCATGAACACTGAAGCTTTCTTT
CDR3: CASSEAGGLGIMNTEAFF

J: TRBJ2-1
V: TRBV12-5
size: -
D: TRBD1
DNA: TGTGCTAGTGGCACGGGACAGAGCTCCTACAATGAGCAGTTCTTC
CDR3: CASGTGQSSYNEQFF

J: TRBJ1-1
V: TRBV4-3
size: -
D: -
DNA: TGCGCCAGCAGCCAAGAGCTCCTCGAACTCTCGGGGGCGCCAGGTGAAGCTTTCTTT
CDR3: CASSQELLELSGAPGEAFF

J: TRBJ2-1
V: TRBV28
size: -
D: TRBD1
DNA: TGTGCCAGCAGTTTCGGGACAGGCACGTACAATGAGCAGTTCTTC
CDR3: CASSFGTGTYNEQFF

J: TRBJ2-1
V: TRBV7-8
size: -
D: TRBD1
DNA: TGTGCCAGCAGCCTGGGACAGGGGACGTCAAGATTCTTC
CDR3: CASSLGQGTSRFF

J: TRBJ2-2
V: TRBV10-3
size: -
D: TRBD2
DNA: TGTGCTATCGGGGGGGACACCGGGGAGCTGTTTTTT
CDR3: CAIGGDTGELFF

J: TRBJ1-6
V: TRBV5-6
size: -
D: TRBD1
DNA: TGTGCCAGCAGCTTGGTTGGACAGGGGTCCTCCTATAATTCACCCCTCCACTTT
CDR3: CASSLVGQGSSYNSPLHF

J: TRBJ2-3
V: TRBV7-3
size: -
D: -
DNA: TGTGCCAGCAGCTTACCTACCTCGGGATCCCATACGCAGTATTTT
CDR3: CASSLPTSGSHTQYF

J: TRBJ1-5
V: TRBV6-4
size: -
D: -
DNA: TGTGCCAGCAGTGGTCCTGCTTATAGCAATCAGCCCCAGCATTTT
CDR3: CASSGPAYSNQPQHF

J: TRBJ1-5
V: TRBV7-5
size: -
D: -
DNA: TGTGCCAGAAGCCCGGACAGCCGTTATCAGCCCCAGCATTTT
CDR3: CARSPDSRYQPQHF

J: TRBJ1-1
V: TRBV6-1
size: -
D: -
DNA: TGTGCCAGCAGTGAAGTTGGCAGGGGCACTGAAGCTTTCTTT
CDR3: CASSEVGRGTEAFF

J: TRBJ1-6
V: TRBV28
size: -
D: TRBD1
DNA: TGTGCCAGCCGCAACACAGGGGGCACAAATTCACCCCTCCACTTT
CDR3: CASRNTGGTNSPLHF

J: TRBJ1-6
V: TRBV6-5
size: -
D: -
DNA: TGTGCCAGCAGACTATCTGATACACCCCTCCACTTT
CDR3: CASRLSDTPLHF

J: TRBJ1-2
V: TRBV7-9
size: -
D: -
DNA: TGTGCCAGCACCCTCCAGTCCGGGGATGGCTACACCTTC
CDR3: CASTLQSGDGYTF

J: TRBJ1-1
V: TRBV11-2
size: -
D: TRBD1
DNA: TGTGCCAGCAGCTTCAATCAAGGACAGGCTGACAACACTGAAGCTTTCTTT
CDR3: CASSFNQGQADNTEAFF